This entry features one T cell receptor (beta chain) sequence. CDR1 SGHNT and CDR2 YYREEE come from the germline V gene (reference sequence). Between the trimmed V and J ends, which lost 4 bases and 0 bases, there was a span of 13 bases. The CDR3 is made up of 15 amino acids. Per the original data handling: Estimates of nucleated cell counts were drawn from the amplification of reference gene primers. Sequencing used immunoSEQ multiplex PCR; TCRdb keeps in-frame clones, though not all of them. V and J calls and clone size follow that table, whereas D and trimming were derived from the DNA. Of just under 95,000 clones in the sample, around 81% were seen once. The data are from a study of blood T cell repertoires in COVID-19. Study details: From the United States, Italy and Spain came samples of acute and convalescent COVID-19. Nucleic acid was either cDNA or gDNA, and it came from T cells, B-cell-depleted T cells, or PBMCs.

The sample taken for sequencing was peripheral blood. This rearrangement joins TRBV5-4 to TRBJ2-5; possible D gene TRBD1, 6 bases. This clonotype was sampled from a man in his fifties who had recovered from COVID-19. The CDR3 protein is CASSRTARDQETQYF. CDR3 nucleotides: TGTGCCAGCAGCCGGACAGCGAGGGACCAAGAGACCCAGTACTTC.